This T cell receptor (beta chain) originates from a study of neurological immune-mediated disorders. Findings and caveats of the study: The greatest TCR clonal expansion occurred in HTLV-1-associated myelopathy and the least in multiple sclerosis, which fell below healthy controls.

Comment on this clonotype: Its specificity is not known.

5'RACE with 10-nucleotide random UMIs produced the cDNA. TCRdb reanalysed the 5' RACE reads using MiXCR and keeps one entry per CDR3 protein. In the table there are over 25,000 distinct CDR3 sequences, about 21% of which are singletons. Germline-derived CDR1 and CDR2 are SGHDT and YYEEEE. The V and J ends lost 4 bases and 6 bases, in that order; junction bases with no gene match: 7. This CDR3 is built from 14 residues. Sequenced input: PBMCs. The sequence was obtained from a woman aged 55-69 years in good health. The chain couples TRBV5-6 to TRBJ1-5; TRBD1 matches 7 bases. The CDR3 spells CASSRDSEGQPQHF. DNA of the CDR3: TGTGCCAGCAGCCGGGACAGTGAAGGTCAGCCCCAGCATTTT.